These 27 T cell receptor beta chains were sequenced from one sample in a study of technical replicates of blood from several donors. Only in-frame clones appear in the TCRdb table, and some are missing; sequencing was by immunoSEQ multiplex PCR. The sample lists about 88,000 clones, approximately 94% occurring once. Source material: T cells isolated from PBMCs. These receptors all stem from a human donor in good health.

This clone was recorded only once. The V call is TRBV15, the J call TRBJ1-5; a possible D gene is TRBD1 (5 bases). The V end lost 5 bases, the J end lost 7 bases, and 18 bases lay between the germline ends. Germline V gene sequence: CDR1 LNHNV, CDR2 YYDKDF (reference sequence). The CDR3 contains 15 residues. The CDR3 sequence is CATSVRDQGSQPQHF. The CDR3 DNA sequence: TGTGCCACCAGCGTGCGGGACCAGGGTTCCCAGCCCCAGCATTTT.

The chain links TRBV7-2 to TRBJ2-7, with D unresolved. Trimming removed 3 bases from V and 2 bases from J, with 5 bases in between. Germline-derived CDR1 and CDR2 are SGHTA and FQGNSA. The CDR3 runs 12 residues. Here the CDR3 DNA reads TGTGCCAGCAGCTTTGGCCCCTACGAGCAGTACTTC. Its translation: CASSFGPYEQYF.

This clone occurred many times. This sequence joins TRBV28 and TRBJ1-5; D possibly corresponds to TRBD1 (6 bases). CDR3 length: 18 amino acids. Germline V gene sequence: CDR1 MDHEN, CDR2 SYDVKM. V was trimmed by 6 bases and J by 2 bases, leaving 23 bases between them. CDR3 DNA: TGTGCCAGCAGCAGCTGGGACATGGGCTTGAATGGCAATCAGCCCCAGCATTTT. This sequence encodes CASSSWDMGLNGNQPQHF.

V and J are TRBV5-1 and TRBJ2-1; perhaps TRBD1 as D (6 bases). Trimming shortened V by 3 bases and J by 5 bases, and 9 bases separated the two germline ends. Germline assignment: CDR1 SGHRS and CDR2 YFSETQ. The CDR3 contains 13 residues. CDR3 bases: TGCGCCAGCAGCTGGGGGCTCAACAATGAGCAGTTCTTC. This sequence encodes CASSWGLNNEQFF.

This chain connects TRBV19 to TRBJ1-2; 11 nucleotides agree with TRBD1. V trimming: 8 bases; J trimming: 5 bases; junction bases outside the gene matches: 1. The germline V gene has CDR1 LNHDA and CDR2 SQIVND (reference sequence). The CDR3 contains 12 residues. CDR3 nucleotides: TGTGCCAGTGGACAGGGGGCATATGGCTACACCTTC. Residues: CASGQGAYGYTF.

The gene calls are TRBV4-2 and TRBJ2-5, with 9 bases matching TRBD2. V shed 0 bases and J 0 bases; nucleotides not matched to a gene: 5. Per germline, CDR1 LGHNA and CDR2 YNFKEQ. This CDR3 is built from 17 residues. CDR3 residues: CASSQDSAGGYQETQYF. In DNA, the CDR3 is TGTGCCAGCAGCCAAGATTCGGCGGGGGGGTACCAAGAGACCCAGTACTTC.

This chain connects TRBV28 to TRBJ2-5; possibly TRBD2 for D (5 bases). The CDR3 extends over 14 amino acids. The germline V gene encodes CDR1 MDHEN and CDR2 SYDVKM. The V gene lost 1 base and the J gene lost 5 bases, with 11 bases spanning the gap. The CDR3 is CASSLYRERETQYF. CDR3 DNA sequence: TGTGCCAGCAGTTTATATCGGGAAAGGGAGACCCAGTACTTC.

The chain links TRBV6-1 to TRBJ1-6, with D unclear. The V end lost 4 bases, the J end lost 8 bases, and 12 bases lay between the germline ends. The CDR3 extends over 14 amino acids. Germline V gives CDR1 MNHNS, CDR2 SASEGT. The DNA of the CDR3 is TGTGCCAGCAGTGGGAGGGCCACAGATTCACCCCTCCACTTT. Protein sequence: CASSGRATDSPLHF.

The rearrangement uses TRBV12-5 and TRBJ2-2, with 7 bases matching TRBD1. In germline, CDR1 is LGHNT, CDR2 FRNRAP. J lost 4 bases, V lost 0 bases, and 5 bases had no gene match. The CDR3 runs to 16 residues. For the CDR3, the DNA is TGTGCTAGTGGTTTGGTACGACAGGGAACCACCGGGGAGCTGTTTTTT. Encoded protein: CASGLVRQGTTGELFF.

The DNA for the CDR3 is TGTGCCAGCAGCTTAGGAGTGGAGGAGGGCTTTGTCTATGGCTACACCTTC. This translates into CASSLGVEEGFVYGYTF. The chain uses TRBV11-2 and TRBJ1-2; D gene uncertain. In germline, CDR1 is SGHAT, CDR2 FQNNGV. The V end lost 1 base, the J end lost 4 bases, and 19 bases lay between the germline ends. CDR3 length: 17 amino acids.

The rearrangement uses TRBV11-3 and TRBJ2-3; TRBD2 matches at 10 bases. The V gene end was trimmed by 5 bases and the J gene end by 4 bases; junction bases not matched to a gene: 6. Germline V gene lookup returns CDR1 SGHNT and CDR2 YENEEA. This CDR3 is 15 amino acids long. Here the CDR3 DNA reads TGTGCCAGCAGCCGAGCGGGGGGGCCGGCAGATACGCAGTATTTT. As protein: CASSRAGGPADTQYF. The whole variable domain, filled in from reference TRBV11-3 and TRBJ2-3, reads EAGVVQSPRYKIIEKKQPVAFWCNPISGHNTLYWYLQNLGQGPELLIRYENEEAVDDSQLPKDRFSAERLKGVDSTLKIQPAELGDSAVYLCASSRAGGPADTQYFGPGTRLTVL.

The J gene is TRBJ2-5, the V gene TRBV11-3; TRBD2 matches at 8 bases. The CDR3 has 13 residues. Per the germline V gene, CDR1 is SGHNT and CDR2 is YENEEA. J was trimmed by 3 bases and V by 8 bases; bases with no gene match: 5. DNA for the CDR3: TGTGCCAGCGGCACAGCGGGGGAAGAGACCCAGTACTTC. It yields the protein CASGTAGEETQYF.

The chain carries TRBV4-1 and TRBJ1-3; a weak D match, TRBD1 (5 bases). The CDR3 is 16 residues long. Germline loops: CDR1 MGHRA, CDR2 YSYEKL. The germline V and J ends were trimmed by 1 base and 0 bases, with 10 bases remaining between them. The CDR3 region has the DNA TGCGCCAGCAGCCAAGTAAGCACAGGCTCTGGAAACACCATATATTTT. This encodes CASSQVSTGSGNTIYF.

CDR3: CASSIGVPGANVLTF. The CDR3 nucleotides read TGTGCCAGTAGTATCGGGGTACCTGGGGCCAACGTCCTGACTTTC. The chain links TRBV19 to TRBJ2-6; a weak D match, TRBD2 (5 bases). The CDR3 contains 15 residues. Trimming removed 3 bases at V and 2 bases at J, with 8 bases between. CDR1 is LNHDA and CDR2 is SQIVND in the germline V gene (reference sequence).

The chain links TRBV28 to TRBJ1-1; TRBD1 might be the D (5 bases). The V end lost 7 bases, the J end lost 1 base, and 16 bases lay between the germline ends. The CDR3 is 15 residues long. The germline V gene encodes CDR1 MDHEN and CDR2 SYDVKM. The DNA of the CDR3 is TGTGCCAGCAATCCCTTTTCCGGGGGGAACACTGAAGCTTTCTTT. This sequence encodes CASNPFSGGNTEAFF.

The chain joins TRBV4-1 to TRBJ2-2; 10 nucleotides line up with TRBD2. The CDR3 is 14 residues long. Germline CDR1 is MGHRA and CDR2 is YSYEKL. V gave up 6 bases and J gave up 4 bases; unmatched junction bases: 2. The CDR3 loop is CASRRLAGTGELFF. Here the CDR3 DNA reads TGCGCCAGCAGACGACTAGCGGGCACCGGGGAGCTGTTTTTT.

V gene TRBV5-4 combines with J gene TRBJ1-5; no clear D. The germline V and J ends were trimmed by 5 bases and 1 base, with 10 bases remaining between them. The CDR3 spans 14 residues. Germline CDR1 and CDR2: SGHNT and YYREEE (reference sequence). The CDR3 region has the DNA TGTGCCAGCAGAGCGTTCGGAAGCAATCAGCCCCAGCATTTT. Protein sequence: CASRAFGSNQPQHF.

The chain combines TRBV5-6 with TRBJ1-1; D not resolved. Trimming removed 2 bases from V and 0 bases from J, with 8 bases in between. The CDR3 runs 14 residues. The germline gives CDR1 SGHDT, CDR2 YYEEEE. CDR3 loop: CASSFYRMNTEAFF. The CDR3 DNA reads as TGTGCCAGCAGCTTCTACAGAATGAACACTGAAGCTTTCTTT.

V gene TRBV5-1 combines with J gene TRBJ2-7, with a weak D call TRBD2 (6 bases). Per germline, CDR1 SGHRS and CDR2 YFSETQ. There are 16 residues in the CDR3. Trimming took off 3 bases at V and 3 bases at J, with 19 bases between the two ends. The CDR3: CASSSRPGDALYEQYF. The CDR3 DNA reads TGCGCCAGCAGCTCCCGACCGGGGGACGCACTCTACGAGCAGTACTTC.

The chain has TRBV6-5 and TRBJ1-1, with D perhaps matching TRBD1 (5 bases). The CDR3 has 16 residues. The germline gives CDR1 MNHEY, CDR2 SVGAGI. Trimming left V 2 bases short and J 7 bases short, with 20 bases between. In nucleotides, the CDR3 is TGTGCCAGCAGTTACGGAGGGACGTTGTCCTTGGGTGAAGCTTTCTTT. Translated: CASSYGGTLSLGEAFF.

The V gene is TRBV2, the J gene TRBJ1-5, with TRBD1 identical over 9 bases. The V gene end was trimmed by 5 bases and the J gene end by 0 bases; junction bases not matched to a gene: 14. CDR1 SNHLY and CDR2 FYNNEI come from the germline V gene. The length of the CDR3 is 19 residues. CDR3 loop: CASSKVGQGIPYSNQPQHF. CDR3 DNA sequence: TGTGCCAGCAGTAAAGTAGGACAGGGGATACCTTATAGCAATCAGCCCCAGCATTTT.

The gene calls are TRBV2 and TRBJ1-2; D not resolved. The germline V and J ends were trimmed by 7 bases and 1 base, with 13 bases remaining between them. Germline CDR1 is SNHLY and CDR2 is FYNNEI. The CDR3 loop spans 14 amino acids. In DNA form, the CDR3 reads TGTGCCAGCACGTTCGATACATTTAACTATGGCTACACCTTC. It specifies CASTFDTFNYGYTF.

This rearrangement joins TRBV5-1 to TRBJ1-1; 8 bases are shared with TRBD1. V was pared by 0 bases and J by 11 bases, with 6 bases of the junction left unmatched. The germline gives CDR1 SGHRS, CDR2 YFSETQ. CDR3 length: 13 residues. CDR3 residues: CASSLDQGARAFF. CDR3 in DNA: TGCGCCAGCAGCTTGGATCAGGGGGCGCGTGCTTTCTTT.

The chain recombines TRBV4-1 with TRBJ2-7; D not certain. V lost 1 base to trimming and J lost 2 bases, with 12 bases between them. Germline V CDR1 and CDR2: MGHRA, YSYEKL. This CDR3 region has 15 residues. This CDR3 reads CASSQALTLPYEQYF. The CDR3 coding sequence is TGCGCCAGCAGCCAAGCTCTAACTCTTCCCTACGAGCAGTACTTC.

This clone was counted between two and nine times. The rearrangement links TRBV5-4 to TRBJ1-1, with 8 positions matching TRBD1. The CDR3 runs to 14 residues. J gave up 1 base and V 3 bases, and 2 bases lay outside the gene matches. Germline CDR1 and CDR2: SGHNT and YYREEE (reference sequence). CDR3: CASSWDRSNTEAFF. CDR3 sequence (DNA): TGTGCCAGCAGCTGGGACAGGTCGAACACTGAAGCTTTCTTT.

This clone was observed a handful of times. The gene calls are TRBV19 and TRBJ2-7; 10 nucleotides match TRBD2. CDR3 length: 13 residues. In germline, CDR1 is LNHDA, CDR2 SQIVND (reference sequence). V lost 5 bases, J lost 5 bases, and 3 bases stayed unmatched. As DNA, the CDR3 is TGTGCCAGTAGTTTACTAGCGGGAAACGAGCAGTACTTC. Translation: CASSLLAGNEQYF. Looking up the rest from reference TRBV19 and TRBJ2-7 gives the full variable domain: DGGITQSPKYLFRKEGQNVTLSCEQNLNHDAMYWYRQDPGQGLRLIYYSQIVNDFQKGDIAEGYSVSREKKESFPLTVTSAQKNPTAFYLCASSLLAGNEQYFGPGTRLTVT.

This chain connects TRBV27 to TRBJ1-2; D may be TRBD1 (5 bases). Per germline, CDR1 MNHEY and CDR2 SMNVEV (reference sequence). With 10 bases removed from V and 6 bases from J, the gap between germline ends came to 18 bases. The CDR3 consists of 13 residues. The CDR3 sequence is CATTAGGIDGYTF. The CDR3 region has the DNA TGTGCCACCACCGCCGGGGGGATCGATGGCTACACCTTC.